These T cell receptor beta chains were read from a single sample in a study of CXCR3-negative and CXCR3-positive naive CD8 T cells. TCRdb reprocessed the 5' RACE reads; each CDR3 protein has one entry and no DNA is given. The table lists some 25,000 distinct CDR3 sequences. Sample: naive CXCR3- CD8+ T cells from blood. The receptors come from a human donor in good health. Some clones in this sample may be carry-over from other donors' samples. The CDR3 runs from the conserved cysteine through the conserved F or W. Clone size is not always given. Where it is, it says once, few, many or a class for expanded clones.

clone_size j_call v_call cdr3_aa
. TRBJ1-3 TRBV29-1 CSVLLRDSISSGNTIYF
. TRBJ2-7 TRBV5-1 CASSPRVDEQYF
medium-sized TRBJ2-1 TRBV6-2/TRBV6-3 CASSLLAEGSHNEQFF
. TRBJ2-7 TRBV12-2 CASRLILGYDYEQYF
. TRBJ2-1 TRBV30 CAWSRAGANEQFF
. TRBJ1-6 TRBV5-1 CASSFGTSPLHF
. TRBJ2-2 TRBV7-3 CASSLASRTGELFF
. TRBJ1-2 TRBV12-3/TRBV12-4 CASSKTGELGYTF
. TRBJ2-7 TRBV28 CASSFLAGESDEQYF
. TRBJ2-2 TRBV29-1 CSVSMSLAGELFF
. TRBJ2-5 TRBV24-1 CATSDLMGSARETQYF
. TRBJ1-3 TRBV2 CASSEATGGTGNTIYF
. TRBJ2-1 TRBV29-1 CSVVQGAHNEQFF
. TRBJ2-4 TRBV21-1 CASTPGFDIQYF
. TRBJ2-3 TRBV4-1 CASSQQGGADTQYF
. TRBJ2-7 TRBV29-1 CSVGVPTSYEQYF
. TRBJ2-6 TRBV29-1 CSVVDPPSGANVLTF
medium-sized TRBJ1-5 TRBV5-1 CASSPGSGQPQHF
. TRBJ2-7 TRBV29-1 CSAATSGSYEQYF
. TRBJ1-5 TRBV25-1 CASSDRYGSNQPQHF
. TRBJ1-2 TRBV12-3/TRBV12-4 CASSPAGLYGYTF
. TRBJ2-2 TRBV12-3/TRBV12-4 CASRNPQPGELFF
. TRBJ1-1 TRBV6-1 CASTMTGRGAFF
. TRBJ1-2 TRBV12-3/TRBV12-4 CASSTVSGYTF
. TRBJ2-4 TRBV29-1 CSAVGQKLAKNIQYF
. TRBJ2-3 TRBV4-3 CASSQVSGTPDTQYF
medium-sized TRBJ2-1 TRBV7-6 CASSLTGSYNEQFF
medium-sized TRBJ1-5 TRBV4-3 CASSQEPNQPQHF
. TRBJ2-7 TRBV28 CASSPRYEQYF
. TRBJ2-3 TRBV12-3/TRBV12-4 CASSGTTDTQYF
. TRBJ2-5 TRBV7-2 CASSDPWDRGEETQYF
. TRBJ2-7 TRBV6-5 CASSYSGTAFYEQYF
. TRBJ2-3 TRBV7-2 CASSLRRFTDTQYF
. TRBJ2-6 TRBV7-9 CASSALFSGRKSGANVLTF
medium-sized TRBJ1-5 TRBV6-5 CASSYEGSNQPQHF
. TRBJ2-7 TRBV7-9 CASSPEDRGHEQYF
. TRBJ1-1 TRBV13 CASSVRDRVFTEAFF
. TRBJ2-3 TRBV11-3 CASSLQGRDRPATDTQYF
. TRBJ2-2 TRBV7-3 CASRAGENTGELFF
medium-sized TRBJ2-7 TRBV7-3 CASSPRQDSYEQYF
. TRBJ2-7 TRBV4-3 CASSQDRGRSYEQYF
. TRBJ2-2 TRBV12-3/TRBV12-4 CASRPTGYTGELFF
. TRBJ2-1 TRBV30 CAWGVGAGQFF
. TRBJ2-1 TRBV6-2/TRBV6-3 CASSYSEYNEQFF
. TRBJ2-7 TRBV20-1 CSARGAGDWHEQYF
. TRBJ2-1 TRBV4-1 CASSPRSDEQFF
. TRBJ2-1 TRBV10-2 CASSKGLAGNEQFF
. TRBJ2-1 TRBV28 CASINGLAGSNEQFF
. TRBJ1-5 TRBV28 CASTTSRGQPQHF
. TRBJ2-3 TRBV6-6 CASSFGRVDTQYF
medium-sized TRBJ1-1 TRBV9 CASSAGQENTEAFF
. TRBJ2-7 TRBV6-2/TRBV6-3 CASSVRDAGTYEQYF
. TRBJ2-1 TRBV5-6 CASSLVRDEQFF
. TRBJ2-5 TRBV6-6 CASRTRSQETQYF
. TRBJ1-6 TRBV20-1 CSSGTGDSSPLHF